The clone carrying this TCR beta chain was picked up a small number of times. What it recognizes is unknown. Germline CDR1 DFQATT, CDR2 SNEGSKA (reference sequence). The CDR3 loop spans 15 amino acids. J was trimmed by 8 bases and V by 6 bases; bases with no gene match: 14. The sample is drawn from a study of CD8 T cells in ankylosing spondylitis. MiXCR, applied by TCRdb to the 5' RACE reads, yields one record per CDR3 protein. The sample has 300,000 to 350,000 distinct CDR3 sequences, 9.5% to 13% seen once. General study points: Reports say disease-linked clones showed up significantly more in matched ankylosing spondylitis synovial fluid. One TCR beta motif, made up of several highly homologous variants, appeared characteristic of ankylosing spondylitis blood.

The chain combines TRBV20-1 with TRBJ1-4; 8 bases align to TRBD1. The sample comprised blood, either unsorted or a sorted T cell fraction (not recorded which). This receptor was identified in a female donor with ankylosing spondylitis or in good health (not recorded which). CDR3 protein: CSAPGQGAGEEKLFF. CDR3 nucleotide sequence: TGCAGTGCCCCCGGTCAGGGGGCAGGGGAGGAAAAACTGTTTTTT.